Below, one T cell receptor (beta chain) is given with its context. CDR3 size: 16 residues. The germline V gene encodes CDR1 SEHNR and CDR2 FQNEAQ (reference sequence). V gave up 5 bases and J gave up 6 bases, with 17 bases separating them. The data were taken from a study of blood T cell repertoires in COVID-19. The overall study: T cells, B-cell-depleted T cells, or PBMCs provided the cDNA or gDNA that served as material.

Participants' own reports of clinical history determined their cohort assignment. All recovered Cohort 3 donors got two negative PCRs, got clearance, or saw symptom resolution. Original processing notes: Amplifying reference gene primers gave estimates of nucleated cell counts. TCRdb's copy holds only in-frame clones and misses some; the assay was immunoSEQ multiplex PCR. That table gives V, J and clone size, and the DNA gave D and trimming. The table lists 150,000 to 200,000 clones, 65% to 90% of them singletons. The chain is built from TRBV7-9 and TRBJ1-6, with D perhaps matching TRBD1 (5 bases). This receptor was obtained from a man in his forties who had recovered from COVID-19. What was sequenced was PBMCs or T cells enriched from blood (not recorded which). The chain's CDR3 is CASSPPGAGFNSPLHF. The CDR3 DNA is TGTGCCAGCAGCCCCCCTGGGGCAGGGTTTAATTCACCCCTCCACTTT.